The T cell receptor beta chain described here comes from a study of Graves' ophthalmopathy and Graves' hyperthyroidism. Study as a whole: Prior to any treatment, peripheral blood was collected at the time of initial diagnosis. Study-wide results and caveats: The model's prediction of ophthalmopathy progression had 65% to 71% sensitivity and around 72% specificity.

Of note for this clonotype: The antigen is unknown.

Using RNA transcripts, the TCR beta CDR3 regions were amplified. First-round RT-PCR used HTBI primers; second-round multiplex PCR followed. TCRdb ran MiXCR on the multiplex PCR reads and lists one entry per CDR3 protein. The data show about 700,000 distinct CDR3 sequences, 40% seen once. Diagnosis relied on clinical symptoms, serum thyroxine, TRAb, thyroid ultrasound and orbital computed tomography. PBMCs were isolated by Ficoll-Paque density gradient centrifugation, using around 10 ml of fresh peripheral blood as the starting material. Material for sequencing was peripheral blood. This clonotype was sampled from an adult man with Graves' ophthalmopathy.

CDR3 loop: CASSAHGQETAEAFF. The CDR3 DNA reads TGTGCCAGCAGTGCGCATGGACAGGAGACCGCTGAAGCTTTCTTT. The chain couples TRBV25-1 to TRBJ1-1, with TRBD1 identical over 7 bases. V shed 4 bases, J shed 6 bases, and the junction held 11 bases outside the gene matches. Germline V gives CDR1 MGHDK, CDR2 SYGVNS. This CDR3 is 15 amino acids long.